These 5 T cell receptor beta chains were all obtained from the same sample, sequenced in a study of monozygotic twins with inflammatory bowel disease (dated 2019 in TCRdb). The library relied on 5' RACE. The instrument given in TCRdb is Illumina HiSeq 2500. One entry per CDR3 protein sequence results from the TCRdb reprocessing of the reads, with DNA left out. The sample's records list approximately 200,000 distinct CDR3 sequences. Approximately 1.5% of the sample comes from the top ten. The sample consisted of blood. The source is a human donor with ulcerative colitis or Crohn's disease, or a healthy co-twin of an affected twin (not recorded which).

The gene calls are TRBV24-1 and TRBJ2-7; checking the TCRdb D call of TRBD1 is not possible without DNA. There are 15 residues in the CDR3. CDR1 and CDR2 from the germline V gene are KGHDR and SFDVKD. The CDR3 reads CATAALGAGSGEQYF.

V usage is TRBV24-1 and J usage is TRBJ2-1. The CDR3 is 11 residues long. Per the germline V gene, CDR1 is KGHDR and CDR2 is SFDVKD. The CDR3 sequence: CATSGYNEQFF.

This sequence joins TRBV5-1 and TRBJ1-2; TCRdb's D call, TRBD1, is unchecked because there is no DNA. The CDR3 has 15 residues. Germline CDR1 is SGHRS and CDR2 is YFSETQ. This CDR3 reads CASSLAPGTGNGYTF.

The chain uses TRBV24-1 and TRBJ2-4; with no DNA, the TCRdb D assignment of TRBD1 cannot be verified. The CDR3 has 17 amino acids. Germline CDR1 reads KGHDR; CDR2 reads SFDVKD. CDR3 sequence reads: CATSEKPHGGTENMQYF.

The chain has TRBV5-1 and TRBJ1-4; TCRdb calls TRBD1, which cannot be checked without DNA. The CDR3 totals 14 residues. Germline values: CDR1 SGHRS, CDR2 YFSETQ. The CDR3 sequence is CASSLGTAKEKLFF.